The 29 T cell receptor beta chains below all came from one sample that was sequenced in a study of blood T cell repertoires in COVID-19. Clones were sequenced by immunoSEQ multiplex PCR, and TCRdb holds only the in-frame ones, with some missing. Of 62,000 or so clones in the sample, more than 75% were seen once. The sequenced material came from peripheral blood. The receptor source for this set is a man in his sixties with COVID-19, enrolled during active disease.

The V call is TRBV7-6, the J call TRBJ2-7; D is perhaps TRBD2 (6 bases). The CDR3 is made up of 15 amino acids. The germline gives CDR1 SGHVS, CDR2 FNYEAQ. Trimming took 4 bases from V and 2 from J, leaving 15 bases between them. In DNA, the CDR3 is TGTGCCAGCAGCTCTAGTATTGGGGGGACCTACGAGCAGTACTTC. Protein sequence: CASSSSIGGTYEQYF. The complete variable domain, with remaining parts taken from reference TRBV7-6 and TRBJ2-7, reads GAGVSQSPRYKVTKRGQDVALRCDPISGHVSLYWYRQALGQGPEFLTYFNYEAQQDKSGLPNDRFSAERPEGSISTLTIQRTEQRDSAMYRCASSSSIGGTYEQYFGPGTRLTVT.

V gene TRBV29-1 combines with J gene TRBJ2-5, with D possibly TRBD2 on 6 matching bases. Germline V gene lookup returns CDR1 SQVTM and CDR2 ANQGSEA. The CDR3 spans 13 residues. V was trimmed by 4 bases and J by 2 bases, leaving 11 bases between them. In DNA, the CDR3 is TGCAGCGTTGGGGGGGTCGGGCAAGAGACCCAGTACTTC. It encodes CSVGGVGQETQYF. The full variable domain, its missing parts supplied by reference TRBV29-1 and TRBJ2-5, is SAVISQKPSRDICQRGTSLTIQCQVDSQVTMMFWYRQQPGQSLTLIATANQGSEATYESGFVIDKFPISRPNLTFSTLTVSNMSPEDSSIYLCSVGGVGQETQYFGPGTRLLVL.

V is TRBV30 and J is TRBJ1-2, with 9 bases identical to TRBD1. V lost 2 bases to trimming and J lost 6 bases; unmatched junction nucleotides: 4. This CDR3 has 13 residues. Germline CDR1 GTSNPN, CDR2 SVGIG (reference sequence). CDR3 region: CAWSFTGGDGYTF. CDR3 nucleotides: TGTGCCTGGAGTTTCACAGGGGGCGATGGCTACACCTTC. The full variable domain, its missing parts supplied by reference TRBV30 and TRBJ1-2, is SQTIHQWPATLVQPVGSPLSLECTVEGTSNPNLYWYRQAAGRGLQLLFYSVGIGQISSEVPQNLSASRPQDRQFILSSKKLLLSDSGFYLCAWSFTGGDGYTFGSGTRLTVV.

The CDR3 DNA reads TGTGCCAGCAGCTTATCCAGAGGCCCGTTCGATGAGCAGTTCTTC. Translation: CASSLSRGPFDEQFF. J is TRBJ2-1 and V is TRBV7-3; no firm D call. Germline CDR1 and CDR2: SGHTA and FQGTGA. The CDR3 runs to 15 residues. V shed 2 bases and J shed 8 bases, with 16 bases lying between them.

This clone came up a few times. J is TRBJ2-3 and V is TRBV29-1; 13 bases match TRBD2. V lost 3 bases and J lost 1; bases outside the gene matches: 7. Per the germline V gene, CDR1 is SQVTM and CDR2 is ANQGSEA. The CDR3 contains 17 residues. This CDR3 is CSVEGLAGILRTDTQYF. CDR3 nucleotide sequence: TGCAGCGTTGAGGGACTAGCGGGGATCCTACGCACAGATACGCAGTATTTT.

The CDR3 region is CASSRRGDEKTQYF. The CDR3 nucleotides are TGCGCCAGCAGTCGCAGGGGAGATGAAAAGACCCAGTACTTC. V is TRBV5-1 and J is TRBJ2-5; tentative D call: TRBD1 (6 bases). CDR3 length: 14 residues. Trimming stripped 5 bases from V and 6 bases from J, with 17 bases between. Germline CDR1 reads SGHRS; CDR2 reads YFSETQ.

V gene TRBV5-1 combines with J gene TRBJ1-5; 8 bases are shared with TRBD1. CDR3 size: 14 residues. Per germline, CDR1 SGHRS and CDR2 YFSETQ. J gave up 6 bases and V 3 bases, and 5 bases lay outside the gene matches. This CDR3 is CASSSGQGGQPQHF. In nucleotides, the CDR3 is TGCGCCAGCAGCTCAGGACAGGGTGGTCAGCCCCAGCATTTT.

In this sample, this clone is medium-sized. This chain's CDR3 is CSVRPGSIFDYFF. The CDR3 region has the DNA TGCAGCGTGCGGCCCGGGTCTATATTTGATTATTTCTTT. The V call is TRBV29-1, the J call TRBJ1-1; no reliable D call. Trimming removed 6 bases at V and 13 bases at J, with 24 bases between. Germline lookup yields CDR1 SQVTM and CDR2 ANQGSEA. CDR3 length: 13 amino acids.

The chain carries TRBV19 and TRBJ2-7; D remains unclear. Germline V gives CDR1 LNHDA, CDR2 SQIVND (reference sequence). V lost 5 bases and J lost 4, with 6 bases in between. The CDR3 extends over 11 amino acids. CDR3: CASSAYYEQYF. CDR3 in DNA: TGTGCCAGTAGTGCCTATTACGAGCAGTACTTC. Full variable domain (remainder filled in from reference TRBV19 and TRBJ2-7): DGGITQSPKYLFRKEGQNVTLSCEQNLNHDAMYWYRQDPGQGLRLIYYSQIVNDFQKGDIAEGYSVSREKKESFPLTVTSAQKNPTAFYLCASSAYYEQYFGPGTRLTVT.

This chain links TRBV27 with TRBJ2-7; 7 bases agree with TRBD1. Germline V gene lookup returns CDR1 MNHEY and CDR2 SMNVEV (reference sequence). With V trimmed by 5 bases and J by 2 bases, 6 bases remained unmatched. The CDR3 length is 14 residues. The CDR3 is CASSLDRDTYEQYF. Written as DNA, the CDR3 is TGTGCCAGCAGTCTTGACAGGGATACCTACGAGCAGTACTTC.

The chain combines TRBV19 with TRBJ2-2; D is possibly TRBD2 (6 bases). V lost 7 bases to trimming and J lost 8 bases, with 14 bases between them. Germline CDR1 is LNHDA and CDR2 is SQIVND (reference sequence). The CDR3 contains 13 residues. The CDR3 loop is CASKRGESGELFF. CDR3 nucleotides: TGTGCCAGTAAGCGCGGGGAGTCAGGGGAGCTGTTTTTT.

The CDR3 spells CATTRTSSSGYTF. The CDR3 bases are TGTGCCACGACGAGGACATCTTCCTCTGGCTACACCTTC. The rearrangement joins TRBV10-3 to TRBJ1-2, with a weak D call TRBD1 (5 bases). V was cut by 10 bases and J by 7 bases, with 19 bases left in between. CDR1 and CDR2 from the germline V gene are ENHRY and SYGVKD. The CDR3 loop spans 13 amino acids.

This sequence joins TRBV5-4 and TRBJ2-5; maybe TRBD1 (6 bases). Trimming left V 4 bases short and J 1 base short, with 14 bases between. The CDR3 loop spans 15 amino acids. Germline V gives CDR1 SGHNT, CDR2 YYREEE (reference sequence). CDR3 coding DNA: TGTGCCAGCAGCCGCGAAGGACAGTTCCAAGAGACCCAGTACTTC. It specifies CASSREGQFQETQYF.

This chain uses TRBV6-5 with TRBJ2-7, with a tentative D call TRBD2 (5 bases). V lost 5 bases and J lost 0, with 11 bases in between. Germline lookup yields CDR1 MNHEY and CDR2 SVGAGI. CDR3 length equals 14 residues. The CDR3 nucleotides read TGTGCCAGCAGTATCGATGCGGGCTCCTACGAGCAGTACTTC. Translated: CASSIDAGSYEQYF.

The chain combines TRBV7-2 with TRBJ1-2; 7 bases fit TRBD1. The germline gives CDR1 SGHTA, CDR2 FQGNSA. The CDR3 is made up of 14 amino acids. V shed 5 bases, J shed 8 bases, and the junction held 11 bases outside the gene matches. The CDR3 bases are TGTGCCAGCAGCGTCGACAGGGACGGAGAAGGCTACACCTTC. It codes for CASSVDRDGEGYTF. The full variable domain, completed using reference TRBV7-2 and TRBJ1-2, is GAGVSQSPSNKVTEKGKDVELRCDPISGHTALYWYRQSLGQGLEFLIYFQGNSAPDKSGLPSDRFSAERTGGSVSTLTIQRTQQEDSAVYLCASSVDRDGEGYTFGSGTRLTVV.

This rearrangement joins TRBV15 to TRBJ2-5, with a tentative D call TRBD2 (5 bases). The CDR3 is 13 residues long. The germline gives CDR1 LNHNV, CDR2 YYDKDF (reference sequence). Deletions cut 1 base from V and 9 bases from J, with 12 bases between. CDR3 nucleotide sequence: TGTGCCACCAGCAGAGCATTAGAAGCGGCCCAGTACTTC. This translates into CATSRALEAAQYF.

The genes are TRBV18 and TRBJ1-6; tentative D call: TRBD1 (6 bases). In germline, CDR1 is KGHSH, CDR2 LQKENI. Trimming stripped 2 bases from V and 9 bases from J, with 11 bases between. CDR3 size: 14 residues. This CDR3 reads CASSPEGEGSPLHF. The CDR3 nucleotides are TGTGCCAGCTCACCAGAGGGGGAGGGTTCACCCCTCCACTTT.

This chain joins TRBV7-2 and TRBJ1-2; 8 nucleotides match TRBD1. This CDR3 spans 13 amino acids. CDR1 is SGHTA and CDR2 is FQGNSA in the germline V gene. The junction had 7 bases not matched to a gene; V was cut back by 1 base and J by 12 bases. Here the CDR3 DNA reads TGTGCCAGCAGCTTAGTTTGGACAGGGACCCACACCTTC. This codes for CASSLVWTGTHTF.

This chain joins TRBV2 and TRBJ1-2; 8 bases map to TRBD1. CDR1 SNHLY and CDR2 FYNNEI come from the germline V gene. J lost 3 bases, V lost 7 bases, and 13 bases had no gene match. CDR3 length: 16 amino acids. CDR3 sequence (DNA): TGTGCCAGCATCTTTACCAGGACAGGGTATGACTATGGCTACACCTTC. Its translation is CASIFTRTGYDYGYTF.

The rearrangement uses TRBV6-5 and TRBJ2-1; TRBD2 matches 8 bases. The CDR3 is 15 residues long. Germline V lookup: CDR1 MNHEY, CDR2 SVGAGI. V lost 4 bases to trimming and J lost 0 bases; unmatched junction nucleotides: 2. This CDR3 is CASSLAGSSYNEQFF. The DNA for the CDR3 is TGTGCCAGCAGTTTAGCGGGGAGCTCCTACAATGAGCAGTTCTTC.

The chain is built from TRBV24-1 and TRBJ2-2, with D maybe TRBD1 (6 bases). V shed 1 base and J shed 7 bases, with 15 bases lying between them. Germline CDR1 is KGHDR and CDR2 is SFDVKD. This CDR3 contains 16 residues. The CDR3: CATSDFAGTTYGELFF. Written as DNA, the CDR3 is TGTGCCACCAGTGATTTTGCCGGGACAACTTACGGGGAGCTGTTTTTT.

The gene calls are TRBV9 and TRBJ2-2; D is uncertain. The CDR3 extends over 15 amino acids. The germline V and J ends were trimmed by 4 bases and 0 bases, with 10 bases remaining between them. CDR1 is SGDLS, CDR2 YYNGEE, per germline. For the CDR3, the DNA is TGTGCCAGCAGCATGCAAGCCTCGAACACCGGGGAGCTGTTTTTT. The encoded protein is CASSMQASNTGELFF. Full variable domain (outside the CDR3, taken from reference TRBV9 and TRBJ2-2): DSGVTQTPKHLITATGQRVTLRCSPRSGDLSVYWYQQSLDQGLQFLIQYYNGEERAKGNILERFSAQQFPDLHSELNLSSLELGDSALYFCASSMQASNTGELFFGEGSRLTVL.

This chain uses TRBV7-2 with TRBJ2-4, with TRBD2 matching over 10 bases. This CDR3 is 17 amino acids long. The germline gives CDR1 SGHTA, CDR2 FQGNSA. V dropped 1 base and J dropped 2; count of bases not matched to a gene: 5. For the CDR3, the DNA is TGTGCCAGCAGCTTAGGACTAGCGGGTGGAACCAAAAACATTCAGTACTTC. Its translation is CASSLGLAGGTKNIQYF.

The CDR3 loop reads CSVSTLGGEKLFF. In DNA form, the CDR3 reads TGCAGCGTTAGCACCCTAGGAGGTGAAAAACTGTTTTTT. The chain carries TRBV29-1 and TRBJ1-4; D gene unclear. Germline V gives CDR1 SQVTM, CDR2 ANQGSEA. The CDR3 is 13 amino acids. The V end was cut by 5 bases, the J end by 7 bases, with 14 bases between.

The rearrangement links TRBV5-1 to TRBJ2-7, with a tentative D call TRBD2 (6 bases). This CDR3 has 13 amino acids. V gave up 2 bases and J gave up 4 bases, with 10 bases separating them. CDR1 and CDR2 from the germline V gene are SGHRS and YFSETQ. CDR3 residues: CASSFGGVYEQYF. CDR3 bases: TGCGCCAGCAGCTTTGGCGGGGTTTACGAGCAGTACTTC.

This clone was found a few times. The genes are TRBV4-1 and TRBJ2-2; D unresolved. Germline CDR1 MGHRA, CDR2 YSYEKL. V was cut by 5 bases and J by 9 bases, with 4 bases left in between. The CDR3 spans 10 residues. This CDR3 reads CASSSWELFF. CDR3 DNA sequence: TGCGCCAGCAGCTCGTGGGAGCTGTTTTTT.

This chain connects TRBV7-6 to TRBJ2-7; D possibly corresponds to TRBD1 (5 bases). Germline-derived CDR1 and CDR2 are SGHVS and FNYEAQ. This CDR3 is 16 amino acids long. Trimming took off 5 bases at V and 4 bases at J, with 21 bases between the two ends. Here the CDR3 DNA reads TGTGCCAGCAGCCCGCAACAAGGCGTCAAGGGGTACGAGCAGTACTTC. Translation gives CASSPQQGVKGYEQYF.

The CDR3 DNA reads TGTGCCAGCTCACCATCCGGGACCTACGAGCAGTACTTC. It is translated as CASSPSGTYEQYF. The V call is TRBV18, the J call TRBJ2-7; D possibly corresponds to TRBD2 (5 bases). Germline-derived CDR1 and CDR2 are KGHSH and LQKENI. V was clipped by 2 bases and J by 2 bases, with 7 bases between them. There are 13 residues in the CDR3.

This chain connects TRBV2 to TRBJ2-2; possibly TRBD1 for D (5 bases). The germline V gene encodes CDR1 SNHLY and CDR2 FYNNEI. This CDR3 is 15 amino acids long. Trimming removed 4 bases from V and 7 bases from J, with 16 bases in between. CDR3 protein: CASSVGQGEVGELFF. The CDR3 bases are TGTGCCAGCAGTGTGGGGCAGGGTGAGGTCGGGGAGCTGTTTTTT.